This T cell receptor beta chain was captured in a study of CD8+ T cells in alopecia areata. Trimming stripped 3 bases from V and 1 base from J, with 6 bases between. CDR3 length equals 12 residues. Germline V gene lookup returns CDR1 SQVTM and CDR2 ANQGSEA. General study points: Scalp sequencing captures resident alphabeta T cells of normal skin too. In patients, TCRs were shared less clearly than in mice, and HLA may possibly be involved.

Extracted RNA was reverse transcribed into cDNA, the sequencing template. TCRdb's copy holds only in-frame clones and misses some; the assay was immunoSEQ multiplex PCR. The table has 100,000 to 150,000 clones, less than 50% seen once; the top ten hold under 12%. This clone has more than one count but fewer than ten. Its cognate antigen is unknown. V usage is TRBV29-1 and J usage is TRBJ1-1, with unresolved D. The material sequenced was NKG2D-low CD8+ T cells sorted from blood. The receptor's source is a human donor with alopecia areata. This CDR3 is CSVEGWNTEAFF. The CDR3, as DNA: TGCAGCGTTGAGGGCTGGAACACTGAAGCTTTCTTT.